This T cell receptor beta chain was documented in a study of technical replicates of blood from a few donors. CDR3 size: 16 residues. Unmatched junction bases numbered 9, after V lost 0 bases and J lost 10 bases. CDR1 LNHDA and CDR2 SQIVND come from the germline V gene (reference sequence). Assay: immunoSEQ multiplex PCR; the TCRdb copy retains only in-frame clones and omits some. The repertoire holds over 55,000 clones, around 87% seen once, with 4.5% to 6% in the top ten. The sequence was obtained from a human donor in good health. Some clones in this sample may be carry-over from other donors' samples. This sequence joins TRBV19 and TRBJ2-1; TRBD2 matches at 10 bases. Sequenced sample: PBMCs. CDR3 region: CASSIDQGLASGEQFF. CDR3 bases: TGTGCCAGTAGTATAGATCAGGGACTAGCGTCAGGGGAGCAGTTCTTC.